Below, 23 T cell receptor beta chains from the same sample are listed, as sequenced in a study of shared clonotypes between healthy human individuals. Selected positively for CCR7 and CD45RO-negative, naive CD8 cells excluded terminally differentiated effector memory CD45RA+ cells. Measured with immunoSEQ multiplex PCR; TCRdb has only the in-frame clones, and not every one. The sample consists of hundreds of thousands of clones, 90% to 97% of them appearing once. Sequenced input: naive CD8+ T cells sorted from blood. The origin of the receptors is a young man in good health.

V is TRBV5-5 and J is TRBJ2-1, with 14 nucleotides matching TRBD2. The germline gives CDR1 SGHKS, CDR2 YYEKEE (reference sequence). V shed 0 bases, J shed 7 bases, and the junction held 3 bases outside the gene matches. This CDR3 is 16 amino acids long. CDR3 sequence reads: CASSLEGLAGANEQFF. CDR3 bases: TGTGCCAGCAGCTTGGAGGGACTAGCGGGAGCGAATGAGCAGTTCTTC.

CDR3 loop: CASSLGWGHEYDGYTF. The CDR3 DNA is TGTGCCAGCAGCTTAGGGTGGGGACACGAGTATGATGGCTACACCTTC. The rearrangement uses TRBV7-9 and TRBJ1-2; weak D call: TRBD1 (6 bases). The CDR3 is made up of 16 amino acids. Germline-derived CDR1 and CDR2 are SEHNR and FQNEAQ (reference sequence). Trimming cost V 1 base and J 6 bases, with 18 bases left between them.

This chain links TRBV28 with TRBJ1-4; no clear D. The germline gives CDR1 MDHEN, CDR2 SYDVKM. The length of the CDR3 is 13 residues. The V gene lost 8 bases and the J gene lost 6 bases, with 13 bases spanning the gap. The CDR3 DNA is TGTGCCAGCGTCCGGGTCCCCGATGAAAAACTGTTTTTT. Protein sequence: CASVRVPDEKLFF.

The V and J genes are TRBV6-6 and TRBJ1-2, with TRBD1 matching 8 bases. V was pared by 4 bases and J by 8 bases, with 9 bases of the junction left unmatched. The CDR3 spans 14 residues. Germline V gives CDR1 MNHNY, CDR2 SVGAGI (reference sequence). CDR3 sequence (DNA): TGTGCCAGCAGTTTGTACAGGGGGGAGGAGGGCTACACCTTC. Protein product: CASSLYRGEEGYTF.

The chain employs TRBV18 and TRBJ2-3; D is perhaps TRBD1 or TRBD2 (5 bases each). Per the germline V gene, CDR1 is KGHSH and CDR2 is LQKENI. Trimming removed 3 bases at V and 5 bases at J, with 15 bases between. The CDR3 has 15 residues. The CDR3 DNA is TGTGCCAGCTCACCCCCTGGGACCGCCCAAGATACGCAGTATTTT. Amino acid sequence: CASSPPGTAQDTQYF.

This sequence joins TRBV10-3 and TRBJ2-1; D uncertain. From germline, CDR1 is ENHRY and CDR2 SYGVKD. The germline V and J ends were trimmed by 6 bases and 1 base, with 10 bases remaining between them. There are 14 residues in the CDR3. The CDR3 loop is CAISPSNSYNEQFF. CDR3 bases: TGTGCCATCAGCCCATCGAATTCCTACAATGAGCAGTTCTTC.

The chain employs TRBV11-2 and TRBJ2-7; TRBD2 agrees at 9 bases. The CDR3 spans 14 residues. CDR1 and CDR2 from the germline V gene are SGHAT and FQNNGV. J gave up 6 bases and V 3 bases, and 6 bases lay outside the gene matches. DNA of the CDR3: TGTGCCAGCAGCTTTGGGGCGACTAGCGGCGAGCAGTACTTC. It translates to CASSFGATSGEQYF.

The chain carries TRBV18 and TRBJ2-2, with TRBD1 matching 9 bases. CDR1 is KGHSH and CDR2 is LQKENI in the germline V gene. The CDR3 is made up of 18 amino acids. V shed 7 bases and J 3 bases; nucleotides not matched to a gene: 15. The CDR3 sequence is CASFHRDRADKDTGELFF. The CDR3 DNA sequence: TGTGCCAGCTTCCACCGGGACAGGGCTGACAAAGACACCGGGGAGCTGTTTTTT.

CDR3 sequence reads: CASTPGHSSYEQYF. The CDR3 bases are TGTGCCAGCACCCCCGGACACAGCTCCTACGAGCAGTACTTC. The chain has TRBV5-4 and TRBJ2-7; possibly TRBD1 for D (5 bases). V was pared by 6 bases and J by 0 bases, with 13 bases between. The CDR3 is made up of 14 amino acids. CDR1 SGHNT and CDR2 YYREEE come from the germline V gene (reference sequence).

CDR3 sequence: CASSFQGSFEQYF. For the CDR3, the DNA is TGTGCCAGCAGCTTTCAGGGATCTTTCGAGCAGTACTTC. V gene TRBV7-8 combines with J gene TRBJ2-7; D might be TRBD1 (5 bases). The CDR3 covers 13 residues. With 3 bases removed from V and 6 bases from J, the gap between germline ends came to 12 bases. CDR1 is SGHVS, CDR2 FQNEAQ, per germline. The whole variable domain, filled in from reference TRBV7-8 and TRBJ2-7, reads GAGVSQSPRYKVAKRGQDVALRCDPISGHVSLFWYQQALGQGPEFLTYFQNEAQLDKSGLPSDRFFAERPEGSVSTLKIQRTQQEDSAVYLCASSFQGSFEQYFGPGTRLTVT.

This chain uses TRBV4-3 with TRBJ2-1; maybe TRBD1 (6 bases). The CDR3 has 15 residues. V was trimmed by 3 bases and J by 6 bases, leaving 15 bases between them. CDR1 and CDR2 (germline): LGHNA, YSLEER. The CDR3 spells CASSQDRRTSNEQFF. In DNA form, the CDR3 reads TGCGCCAGCAGCCAGGACAGAAGAACGTCCAATGAGCAGTTCTTC.

This chain connects TRBV27 to TRBJ2-2; no firm D call. With 8 bases removed from V and 8 bases from J, the gap between germline ends came to 9 bases. The CDR3 covers 11 residues. The germline V gene has CDR1 MNHEY and CDR2 SMNVEV (reference sequence). CDR3 residues: CASQSSGELFF. In DNA, the CDR3 is TGTGCCAGCCAGTCCTCGGGGGAGCTGTTTTTT.

The rearrangement uses TRBV5-1 and TRBJ2-1; 9 bases match TRBD2. The V gene end was trimmed by 4 bases and the J gene end by 8 bases; junction bases not matched to a gene: 7. CDR1 is SGHRS, CDR2 YFSETQ, per germline. This CDR3 is 14 amino acids long. CDR3 region: CASSSGSGSYEQFF. CDR3 sequence (DNA): TGCGCCAGCAGCAGCGGTAGCGGGAGCTATGAGCAGTTCTTC.

The chain has TRBV27 and TRBJ1-1; D not resolved. CDR1 and CDR2 (germline): MNHEY, SMNVEV (reference sequence). The CDR3 has 14 residues. Trimming cost V 5 bases and J 3 bases, with 13 bases left between them. The CDR3 DNA follows: TGTGCCAGCAGTCTAAGGGCGTGGGACACTGAAGCTTTCTTT. It translates to CASSLRAWDTEAFF.

This clone was found once. J is TRBJ2-7 and V is TRBV7-9; 14 bases line up with TRBD2. The J call could be wrong; TRBJ2-1 is a better fit for the DNA end. The CDR3 totals 17 residues. Germline lookup yields CDR1 SEHNR and CDR2 FQNEAQ (reference sequence). This CDR3 reads CASSLAWGTSGSEEQFF. CDR3 coding DNA: TGTGCCAGCAGCTTAGCGTGGGGGACTAGCGGGAGCGAAGAGCAGTTCTTC.

A note on this clone: Relative to the germline gene, one junction end is altered; a read error may explain this. The rearrangement links TRBV15 to TRBJ2-2; 10 nucleotides align to TRBD1. Germline V lookup: CDR1 LNHNV, CDR2 YYDKDF (reference sequence). The CDR3 is 16 residues long. CDR3 in amino acids: CATSNSGQGNAGELFF. The CDR3 DNA sequence: TGTGCCACCAGCAACTCGGGACAGGGGAACGCCGGGGAGCTGTTTTTT.

V and J are TRBV27 and TRBJ2-7; D unclear. The CDR3 is 14 residues long. V was shortened by 2 bases and J by 2 bases, with 10 bases between the two germline ends. From germline, CDR1 is MNHEY and CDR2 SMNVEV (reference sequence). CDR3 residues: CASSLGVLPYEQYF. DNA of the CDR3: TGTGCCAGCAGTTTAGGGGTTCTTCCCTACGAGCAGTACTTC.

J is TRBJ1-2 and V is TRBV29-1; 7 positions match TRBD1. Germline CDR1 SQVTM, CDR2 ANQGSEA. This CDR3 contains 14 residues. V shed 4 bases and J 2 bases; nucleotides not matched to a gene: 7. In DNA, the CDR3 is TGCAGCGTTGGCCCGGGACAGCAGAACTATGGCTACACCTTC. It codes for CSVGPGQQNYGYTF.

This chain uses TRBV9 with TRBJ1-1; D not resolved. The CDR3 sequence is 15 residues long. CDR1 and CDR2 from the germline V gene are SGDLS and YYNGEE. The V end was cut by 5 bases, the J end by 5 bases, with 19 bases between. In nucleotides, the CDR3 is TGTGCCAGCAGTCCAGTGGGGAAAGAAGGAACTGAAGCTTTCTTT. Residues: CASSPVGKEGTEAFF.

The chain employs TRBV5-4 and TRBJ2-1, with 13 bases identical to TRBD2. Germline assignment: CDR1 SGHNT and CDR2 YYREEE (reference sequence). Trimming cost V 1 base and J 8 bases; bases outside gene matches: 3. This CDR3 is built from 15 residues. The chain's CDR3 is CASSLRTSGSDEQFF. CDR3 in DNA: TGTGCCAGCAGCTTGAGGACTAGCGGGAGTGATGAGCAGTTCTTC.

The rearrangement joins TRBV27 to TRBJ2-2; no clear D. Germline V gene lookup returns CDR1 MNHEY and CDR2 SMNVEV (reference sequence). This CDR3 has 13 amino acids. V was clipped by 5 bases and J by 6 bases, with 10 bases between them. The CDR3 region is CASSLPVSGELFF. Written as DNA, the CDR3 is TGTGCCAGCAGTCTACCGGTGTCCGGGGAGCTGTTTTTT.

As concerns this clone: This sample also contains other DNA sequences that code for the same CDR3. The rearrangement links TRBV27 to TRBJ2-7; the D gene is possibly TRBD2 (6 bases). The CDR3 extends over 15 amino acids. Trimming shortened V by 0 bases and J by 1 base, and 10 bases separated the two germline ends. Germline V gene lookup returns CDR1 MNHEY and CDR2 SMNVEV (reference sequence). The CDR3 loop reads CASSLSLAPSYEQYF. The CDR3, as DNA: TGTGCCAGCAGTTTATCGCTAGCGCCGTCCTACGAGCAGTACTTC.

V usage is TRBV27 and J usage is TRBJ2-1, with 7 bases that match TRBD1. J gave up 1 base and V 4 bases, and 7 bases lay outside the gene matches. The CDR3 spans 16 residues. Germline assignment: CDR1 MNHEY and CDR2 SMNVEV (reference sequence). CDR3 nucleotides: TGTGCCAGCAGTTCTTCTGCAGGGGGATCCTACAATGAGCAGTTCTTC. Its translation is CASSSSAGGSYNEQFF.